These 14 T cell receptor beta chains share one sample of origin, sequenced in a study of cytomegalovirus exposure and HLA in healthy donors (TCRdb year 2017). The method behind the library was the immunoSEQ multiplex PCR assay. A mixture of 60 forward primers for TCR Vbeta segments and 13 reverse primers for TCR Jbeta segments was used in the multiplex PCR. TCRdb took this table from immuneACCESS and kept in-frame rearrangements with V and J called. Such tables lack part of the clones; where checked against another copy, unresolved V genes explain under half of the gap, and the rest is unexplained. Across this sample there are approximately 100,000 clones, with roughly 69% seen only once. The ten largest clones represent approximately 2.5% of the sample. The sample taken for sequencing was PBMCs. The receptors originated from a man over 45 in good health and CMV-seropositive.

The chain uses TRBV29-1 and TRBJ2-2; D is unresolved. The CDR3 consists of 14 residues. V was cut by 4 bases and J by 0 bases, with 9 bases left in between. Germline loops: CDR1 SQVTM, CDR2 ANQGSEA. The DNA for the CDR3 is TGCAGCGTTGTGGCAGGCCCGAACACCGGGGAGCTGTTTTTT. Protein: CSVVAGPNTGELFF.

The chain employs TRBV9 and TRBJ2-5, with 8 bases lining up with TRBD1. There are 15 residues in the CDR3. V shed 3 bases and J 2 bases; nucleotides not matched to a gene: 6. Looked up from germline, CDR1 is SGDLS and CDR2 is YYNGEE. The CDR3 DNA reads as TGTGCCAGCAGCGCACAGGGGGTAGTGCAAGAGACCCAGTACTTC. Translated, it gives CASSAQGVVQETQYF.

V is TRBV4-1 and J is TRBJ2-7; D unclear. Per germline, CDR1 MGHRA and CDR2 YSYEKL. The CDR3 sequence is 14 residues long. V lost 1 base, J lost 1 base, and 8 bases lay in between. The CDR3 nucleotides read TGCGCCAGCAGCCAAGTATGGGCTTCCTACGAGCAGTACTTC. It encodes CASSQVWASYEQYF.

CDR3 region: CASSSREDTEAFF. DNA of the CDR3: TGTGCCAGCAGCTCAAGGGAGGACACTGAAGCTTTCTTT. The V and J genes are TRBV11-2 and TRBJ1-1; no reliable D call. V lost 4 bases and J lost 3, with 9 bases in between. Germline CDR1 is SGHAT and CDR2 is FQNNGV. This CDR3 is 13 amino acids long.

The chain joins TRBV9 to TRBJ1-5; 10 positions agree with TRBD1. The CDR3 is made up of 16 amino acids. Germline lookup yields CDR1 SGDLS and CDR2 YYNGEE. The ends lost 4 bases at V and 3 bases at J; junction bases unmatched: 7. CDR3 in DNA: TGTGCCAGCAGCACCGGGACAGGGGCCCTCAATCAGCCCCAGCATTTT. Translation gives CASSTGTGALNQPQHF. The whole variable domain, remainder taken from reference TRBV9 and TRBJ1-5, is DSGVTQTPKHLITATGQRVTLRCSPRSGDLSVYWYQQSLDQGLQFLIQYYNGEERAKGNILERFSAQQFPDLHSELNLSSLELGDSALYFCASSTGTGALNQPQHFGDGTRLSIL.

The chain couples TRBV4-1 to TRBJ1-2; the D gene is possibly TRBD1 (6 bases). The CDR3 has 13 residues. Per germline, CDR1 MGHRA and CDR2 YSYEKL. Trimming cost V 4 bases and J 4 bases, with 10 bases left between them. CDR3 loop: CASSPGGAYGYTF. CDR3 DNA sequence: TGCGCCAGCAGCCCCGGGGGGGCCTATGGCTACACCTTC.

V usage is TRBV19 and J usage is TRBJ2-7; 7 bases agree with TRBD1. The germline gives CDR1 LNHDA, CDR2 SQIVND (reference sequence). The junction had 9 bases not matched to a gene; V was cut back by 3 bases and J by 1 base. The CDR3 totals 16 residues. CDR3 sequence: CASSMARGSLSYEQYF. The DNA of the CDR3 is TGTGCCAGTAGTATGGCCAGGGGGTCCCTTTCCTACGAGCAGTACTTC.

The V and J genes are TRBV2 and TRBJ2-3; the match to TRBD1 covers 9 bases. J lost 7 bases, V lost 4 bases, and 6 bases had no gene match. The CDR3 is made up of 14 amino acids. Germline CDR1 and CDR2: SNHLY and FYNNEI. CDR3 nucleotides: TGTGCCAGCAGTGGGGACAGGGAGGGTCATACGCAGTATTTT. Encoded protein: CASSGDREGHTQYF. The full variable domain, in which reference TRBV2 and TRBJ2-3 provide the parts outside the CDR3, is EPEVTQTPSHQVTQMGQEVILRCVPISNHLYFYWYRQILGQKVEFLVSFYNNEISEKSEIFDDQFSVERPDGSNFTLKIRSTKLEDSAMYFCASSGDREGHTQYFGPGTRLTVL.

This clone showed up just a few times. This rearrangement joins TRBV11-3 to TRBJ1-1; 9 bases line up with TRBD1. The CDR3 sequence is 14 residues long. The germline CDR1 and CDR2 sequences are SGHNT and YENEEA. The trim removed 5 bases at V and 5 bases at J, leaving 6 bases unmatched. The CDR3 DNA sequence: TGTGCCAGCAGCCCCGGGACAGGGAGAACTGAAGCTTTCTTT. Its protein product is CASSPGTGRTEAFF. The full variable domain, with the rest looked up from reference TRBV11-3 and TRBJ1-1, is EAGVVQSPRYKIIEKKQPVAFWCNPISGHNTLYWYLQNLGQGPELLIRYENEEAVDDSQLPKDRFSAERLKGVDSTLKIQPAELGDSAVYLCASSPGTGRTEAFFGQGTRLTVV.

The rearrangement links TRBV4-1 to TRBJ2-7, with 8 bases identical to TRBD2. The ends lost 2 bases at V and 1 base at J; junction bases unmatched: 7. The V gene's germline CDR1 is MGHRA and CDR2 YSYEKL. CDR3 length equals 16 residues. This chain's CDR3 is CASSQYTSGPSYEQYF. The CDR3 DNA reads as TGCGCCAGCAGCCAATATACTAGCGGCCCATCCTACGAGCAGTACTTC.

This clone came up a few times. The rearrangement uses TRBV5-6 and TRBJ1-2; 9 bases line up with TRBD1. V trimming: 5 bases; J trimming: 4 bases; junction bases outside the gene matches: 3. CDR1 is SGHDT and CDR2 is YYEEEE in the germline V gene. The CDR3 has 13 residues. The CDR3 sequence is CASRTGGPYGYTF. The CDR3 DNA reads TGTGCCAGCAGGACAGGGGGGCCCTATGGCTACACCTTC.

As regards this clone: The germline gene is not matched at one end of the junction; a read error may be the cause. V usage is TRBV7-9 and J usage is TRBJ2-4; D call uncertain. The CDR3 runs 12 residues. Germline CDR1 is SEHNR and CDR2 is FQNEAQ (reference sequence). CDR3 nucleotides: TGTGCCAGCAGCTTAGCCGAAAACATTCAGTACTTC. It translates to CASSLAENIQYF.

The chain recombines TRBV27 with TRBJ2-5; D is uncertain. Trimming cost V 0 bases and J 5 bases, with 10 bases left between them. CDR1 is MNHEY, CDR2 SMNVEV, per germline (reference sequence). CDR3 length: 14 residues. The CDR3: CASSLSASMETQYF. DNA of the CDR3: TGTGCCAGCAGTTTATCGGCTAGTATGGAGACCCAGTACTTC.

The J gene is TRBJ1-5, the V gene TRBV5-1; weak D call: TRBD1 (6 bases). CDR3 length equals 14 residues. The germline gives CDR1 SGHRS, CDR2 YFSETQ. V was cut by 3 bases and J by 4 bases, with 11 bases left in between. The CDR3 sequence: CASSWGGANQPQHF. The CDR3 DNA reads TGCGCCAGCAGCTGGGGGGGGGCGAATCAGCCCCAGCATTTT.